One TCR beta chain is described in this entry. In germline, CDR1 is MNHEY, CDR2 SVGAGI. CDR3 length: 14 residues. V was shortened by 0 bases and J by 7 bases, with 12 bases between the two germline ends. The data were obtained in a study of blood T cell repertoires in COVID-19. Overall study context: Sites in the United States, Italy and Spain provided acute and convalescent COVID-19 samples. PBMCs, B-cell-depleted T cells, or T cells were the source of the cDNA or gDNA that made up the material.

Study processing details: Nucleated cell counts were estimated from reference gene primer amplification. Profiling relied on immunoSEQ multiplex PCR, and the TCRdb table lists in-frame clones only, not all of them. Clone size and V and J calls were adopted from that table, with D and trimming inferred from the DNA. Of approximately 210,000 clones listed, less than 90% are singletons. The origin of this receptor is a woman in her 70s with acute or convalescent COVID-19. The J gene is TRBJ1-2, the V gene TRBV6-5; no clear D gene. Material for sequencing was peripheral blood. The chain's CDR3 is CASSYSEVISGYTF. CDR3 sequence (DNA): TGTGCCAGCAGTTACTCGGAGGTCATATCTGGCTACACCTTC.